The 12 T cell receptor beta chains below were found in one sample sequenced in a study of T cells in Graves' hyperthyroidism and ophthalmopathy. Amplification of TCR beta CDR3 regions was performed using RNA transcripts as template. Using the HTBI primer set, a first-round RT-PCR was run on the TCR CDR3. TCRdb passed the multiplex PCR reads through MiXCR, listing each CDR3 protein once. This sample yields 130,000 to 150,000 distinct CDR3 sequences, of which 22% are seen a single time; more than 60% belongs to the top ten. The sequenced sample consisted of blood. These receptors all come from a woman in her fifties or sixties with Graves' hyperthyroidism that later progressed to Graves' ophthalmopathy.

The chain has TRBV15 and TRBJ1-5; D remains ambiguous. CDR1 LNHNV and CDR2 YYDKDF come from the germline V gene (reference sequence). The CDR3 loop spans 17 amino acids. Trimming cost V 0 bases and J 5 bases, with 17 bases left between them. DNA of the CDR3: TGTGCCACCAGCAGAGATTATGCCGGAGTAAAGGATCAGCCCCAGCATTTT. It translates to CATSRDYAGVKDQPQHF.

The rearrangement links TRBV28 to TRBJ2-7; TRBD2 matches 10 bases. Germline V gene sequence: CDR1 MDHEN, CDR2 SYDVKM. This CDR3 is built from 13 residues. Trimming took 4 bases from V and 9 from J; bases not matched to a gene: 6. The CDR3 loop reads CASSSTGTSVQYF. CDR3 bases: TGTGCCAGCAGTTCAACCGGGACTAGCGTGCAGTACTTC. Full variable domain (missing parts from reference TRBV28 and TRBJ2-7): DVKVTQSSRYLVKRTGEKVFLECVQDMDHENMFWYRQDPGLGLRLIYFSYDVKMKEKGDIPEGYSVSREKKERFSLILESASTNQTSMYLCASSSTGTSVQYFGPGTRLTVT.

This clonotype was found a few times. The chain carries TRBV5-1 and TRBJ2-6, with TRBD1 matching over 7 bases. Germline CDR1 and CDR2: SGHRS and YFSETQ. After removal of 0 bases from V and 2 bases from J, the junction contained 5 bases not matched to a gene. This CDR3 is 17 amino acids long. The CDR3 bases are TGCGCCAGCAGCTTGGAGACTGACAGGGCTGGGGCCAACGTCCTGACTTTC. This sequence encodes CASSLETDRAGANVLTF.

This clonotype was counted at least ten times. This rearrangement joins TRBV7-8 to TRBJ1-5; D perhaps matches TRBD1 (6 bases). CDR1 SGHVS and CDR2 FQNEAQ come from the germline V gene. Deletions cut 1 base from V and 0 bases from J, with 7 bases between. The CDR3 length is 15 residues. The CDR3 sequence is CASSLEGDSNQPQHF. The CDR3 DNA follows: TGTGCCAGCAGCTTAGAGGGGGATAGCAATCAGCCCCAGCATTTT.

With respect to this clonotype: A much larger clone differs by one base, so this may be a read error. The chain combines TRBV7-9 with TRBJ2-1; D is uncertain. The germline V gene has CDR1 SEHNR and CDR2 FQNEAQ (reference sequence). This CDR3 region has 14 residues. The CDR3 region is CASSLGVTGNGQFF. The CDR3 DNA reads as TGTGCCAGCAGCTTAGGGGTAACGGGCAATGGGCAGTTCTTC.

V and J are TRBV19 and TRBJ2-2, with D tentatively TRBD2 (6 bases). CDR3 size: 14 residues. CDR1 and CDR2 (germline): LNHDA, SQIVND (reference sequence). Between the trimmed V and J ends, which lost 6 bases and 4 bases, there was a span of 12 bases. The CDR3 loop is CASSGRRGTGELFF. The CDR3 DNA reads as TGTGCCAGTAGCGGGAGAAGAGGCACCGGGGAGCTGTTTTTT.

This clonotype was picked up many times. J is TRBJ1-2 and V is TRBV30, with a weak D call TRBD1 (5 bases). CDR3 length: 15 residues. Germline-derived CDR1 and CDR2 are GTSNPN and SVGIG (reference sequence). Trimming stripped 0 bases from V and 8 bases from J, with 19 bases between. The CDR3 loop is CAWSVQRGNTGGYTF. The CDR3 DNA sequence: TGTGCCTGGAGTGTACAAAGGGGAAACACTGGGGGCTACACCTTC.

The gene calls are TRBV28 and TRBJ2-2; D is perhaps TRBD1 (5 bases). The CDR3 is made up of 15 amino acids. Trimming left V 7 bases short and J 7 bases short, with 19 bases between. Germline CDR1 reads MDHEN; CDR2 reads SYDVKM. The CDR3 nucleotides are TGTGCCAGCAACCTAGGGCAGGGAAGAGGCGGGGAGCTGTTTTTT. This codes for CASNLGQGRGGELFF.

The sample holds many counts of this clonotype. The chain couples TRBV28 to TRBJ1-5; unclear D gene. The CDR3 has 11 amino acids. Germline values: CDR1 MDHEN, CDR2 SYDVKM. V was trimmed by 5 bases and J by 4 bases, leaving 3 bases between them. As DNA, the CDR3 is TGTGCCAGCAGTCAGAATCAGCCCCAGCATTTT. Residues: CASSQNQPQHF.

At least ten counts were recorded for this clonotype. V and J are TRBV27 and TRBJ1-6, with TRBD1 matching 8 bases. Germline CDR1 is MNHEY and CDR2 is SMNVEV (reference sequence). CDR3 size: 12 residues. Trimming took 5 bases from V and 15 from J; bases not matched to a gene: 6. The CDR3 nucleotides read TGTGCCAGCAGTCACAGGGGGGGTGTCCTCCACTTT. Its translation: CASSHRGGVLHF.

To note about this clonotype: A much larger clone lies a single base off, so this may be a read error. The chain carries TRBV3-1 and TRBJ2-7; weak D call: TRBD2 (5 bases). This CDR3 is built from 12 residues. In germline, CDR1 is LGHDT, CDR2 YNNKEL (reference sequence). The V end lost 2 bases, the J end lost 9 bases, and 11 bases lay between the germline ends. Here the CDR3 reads CASSQTGLGQYF. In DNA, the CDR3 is TGTGCCAGCAGCCAAACCGGACTCGGGCAGTACTTC.

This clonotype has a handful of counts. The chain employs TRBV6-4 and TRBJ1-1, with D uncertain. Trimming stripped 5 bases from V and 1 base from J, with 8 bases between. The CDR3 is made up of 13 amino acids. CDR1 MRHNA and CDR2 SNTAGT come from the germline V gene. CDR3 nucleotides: TGTGCCAGCAGTCATACCGAGAACACTGAAGCTTTCTTT. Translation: CASSHTENTEAFF.